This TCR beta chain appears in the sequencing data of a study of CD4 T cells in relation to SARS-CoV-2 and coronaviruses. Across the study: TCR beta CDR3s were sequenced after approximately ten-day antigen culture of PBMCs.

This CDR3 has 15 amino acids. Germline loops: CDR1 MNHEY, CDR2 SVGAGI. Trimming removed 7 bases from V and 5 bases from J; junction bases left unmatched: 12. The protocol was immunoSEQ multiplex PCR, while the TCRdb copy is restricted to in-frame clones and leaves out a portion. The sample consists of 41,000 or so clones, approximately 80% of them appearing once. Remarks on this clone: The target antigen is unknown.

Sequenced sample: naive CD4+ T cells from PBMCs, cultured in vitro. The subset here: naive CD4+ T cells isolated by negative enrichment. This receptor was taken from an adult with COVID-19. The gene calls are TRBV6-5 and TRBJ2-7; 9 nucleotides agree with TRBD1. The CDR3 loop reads CASNPPGQGRDEQYF. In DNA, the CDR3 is TGTGCCAGCAATCCACCGGGACAGGGAAGGGACGAGCAGTACTTC.